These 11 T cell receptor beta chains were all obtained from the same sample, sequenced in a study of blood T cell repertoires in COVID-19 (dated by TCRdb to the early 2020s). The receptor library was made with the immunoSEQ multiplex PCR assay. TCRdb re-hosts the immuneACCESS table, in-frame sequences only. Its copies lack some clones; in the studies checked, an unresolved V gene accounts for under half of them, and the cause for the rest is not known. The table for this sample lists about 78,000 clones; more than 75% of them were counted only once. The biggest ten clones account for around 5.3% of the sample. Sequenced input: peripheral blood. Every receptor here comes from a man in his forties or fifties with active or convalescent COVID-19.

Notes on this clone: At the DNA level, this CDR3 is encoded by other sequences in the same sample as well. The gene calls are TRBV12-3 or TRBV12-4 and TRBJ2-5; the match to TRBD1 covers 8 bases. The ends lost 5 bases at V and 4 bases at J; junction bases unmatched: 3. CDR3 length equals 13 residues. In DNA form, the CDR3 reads TGTGCCAGCAGTCCCGGGACAGGAGAGACCCAGTACTTC. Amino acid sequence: CASSPGTGETQYF.

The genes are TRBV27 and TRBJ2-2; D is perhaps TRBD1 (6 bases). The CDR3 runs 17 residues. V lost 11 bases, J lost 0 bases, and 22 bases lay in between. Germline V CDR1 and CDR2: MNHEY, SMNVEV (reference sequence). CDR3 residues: CAAPLPGTTANTGELFF. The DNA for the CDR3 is TGTGCCGCTCCACTACCCGGGACAACCGCGAACACCGGGGAGCTGTTTTTT.

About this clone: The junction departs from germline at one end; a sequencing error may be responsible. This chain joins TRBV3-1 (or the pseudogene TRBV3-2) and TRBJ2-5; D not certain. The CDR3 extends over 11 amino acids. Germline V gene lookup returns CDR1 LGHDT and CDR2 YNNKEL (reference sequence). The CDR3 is CASSQSRSHHF. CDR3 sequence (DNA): TGTGCCAGCAGCCAATCTCGGTCCCATCACTTC.

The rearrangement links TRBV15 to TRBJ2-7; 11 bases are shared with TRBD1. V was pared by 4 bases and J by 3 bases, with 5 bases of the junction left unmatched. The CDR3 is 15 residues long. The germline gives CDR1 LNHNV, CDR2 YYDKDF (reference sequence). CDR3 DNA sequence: TGTGCCACCAGCATGACCGGGACAGGGGGCTACGAGCAGTACTTC. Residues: CATSMTGTGGYEQYF. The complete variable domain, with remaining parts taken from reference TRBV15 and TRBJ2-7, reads DAMVIQNPRYQVTQFGKPVTLSCSQTLNHNVMYWYQQKSSQAPKLLFHYYDKDFNNEADTPDNFQSRRPNTSFCFLDIRSPGLGDTAMYLCATSMTGTGGYEQYFGPGTRLTVT.

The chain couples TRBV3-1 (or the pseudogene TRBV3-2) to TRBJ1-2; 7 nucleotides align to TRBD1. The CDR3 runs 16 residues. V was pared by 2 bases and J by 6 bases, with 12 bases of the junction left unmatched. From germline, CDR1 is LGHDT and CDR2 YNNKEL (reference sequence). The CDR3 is CASSQSATTGPNGYTF. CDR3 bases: TGTGCCAGCAGCCAATCCGCAACGACAGGGCCCAATGGCTACACCTTC.

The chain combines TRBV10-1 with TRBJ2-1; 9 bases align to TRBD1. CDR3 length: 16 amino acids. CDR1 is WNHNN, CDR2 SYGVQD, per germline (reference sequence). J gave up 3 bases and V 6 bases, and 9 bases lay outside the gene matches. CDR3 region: CASSEWGTGLYNEQFF. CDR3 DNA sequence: TGCGCCAGCAGCGAATGGGGGACAGGGCTCTACAATGAGCAGTTCTTC.

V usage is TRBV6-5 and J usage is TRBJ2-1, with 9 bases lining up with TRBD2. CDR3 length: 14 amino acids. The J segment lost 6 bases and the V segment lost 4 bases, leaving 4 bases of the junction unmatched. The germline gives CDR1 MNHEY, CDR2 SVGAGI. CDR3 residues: CASSFSGGGNEQFF. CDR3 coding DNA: TGTGCCAGCAGTTTTAGCGGGGGAGGCAATGAGCAGTTCTTC.

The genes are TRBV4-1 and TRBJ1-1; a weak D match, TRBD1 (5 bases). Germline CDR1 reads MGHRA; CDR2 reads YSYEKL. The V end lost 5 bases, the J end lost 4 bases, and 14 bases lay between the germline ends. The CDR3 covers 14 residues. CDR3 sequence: CASSSDPGGTEAFF. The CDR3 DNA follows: TGCGCCAGCAGCTCCGATCCCGGGGGCACTGAAGCTTTCTTT.

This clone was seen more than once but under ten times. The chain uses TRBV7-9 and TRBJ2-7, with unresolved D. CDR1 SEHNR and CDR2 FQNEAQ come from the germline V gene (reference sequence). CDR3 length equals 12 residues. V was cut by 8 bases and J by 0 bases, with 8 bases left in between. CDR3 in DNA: TGTGCCAGCGGTAGTATCTCCTACGAGCAGTACTTC. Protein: CASGSISYEQYF.

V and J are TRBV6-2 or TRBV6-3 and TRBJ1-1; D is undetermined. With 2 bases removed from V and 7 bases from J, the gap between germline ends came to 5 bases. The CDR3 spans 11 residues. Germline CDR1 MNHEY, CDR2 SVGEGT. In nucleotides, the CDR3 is TGTGCCAGCAGTTACAGTAGTGAAGCTTTCTTT. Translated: CASSYSSEAFF.

The chain's CDR3 is CASSPGTMGSGANVLTF. The CDR3 coding sequence is TGTGCCAGCAGTCCCGGGACAATGGGCTCTGGGGCCAACGTCCTGACTTTC. This chain uses TRBV3-1 (or the pseudogene TRBV3-2) with TRBJ2-6; possibly TRBD1 for D (6 bases). Trimming removed 6 bases from V and 0 bases from J, with 15 bases in between. The CDR3 has 17 amino acids. Germline V gene sequence: CDR1 LGHDT, CDR2 YNNKEL (reference sequence).